A single sample is the source of the 22 T cell receptor beta chains below, sequenced in a study of cytomegalovirus exposure and HLA in healthy donors. The PCR contained 60 Vbeta and 13 Jbeta primers. TCRdb's copy holds only in-frame clones and misses some; the assay was immunoSEQ multiplex PCR. In total, the table holds 70,000 or so clones. The sample consisted of PBMCs. These TCRs come from a middle-aged man in good health and CMV-seronegative.

The genes are TRBV18 and TRBJ1-2, with 9 bases matching TRBD1. The ends lost 6 bases at V and 4 bases at J; junction bases unmatched: 9. This CDR3 contains 15 residues. Germline V CDR1 and CDR2: KGHSH, LQKENI. CDR3 coding DNA: TGTGCCAGCTCCCAAACACAGGGGGCAGGCTATGGCTACACCTTC. Translating it yields CASSQTQGAGYGYTF. Full variable domain (missing parts from reference TRBV18 and TRBJ1-2): NAGVMQNPRHLVRRRGQEARLRCSPMKGHSHVYWYRQLPEEGLKFMVYLQKENIIDESGMPKERFSAEFPKEGPSILRIQQVVRGDSAAYFCASSQTQGAGYGYTFGSGTRLTVV.

The chain uses TRBV5-4 and TRBJ2-3; D call uncertain. Germline lookup yields CDR1 SGHNT and CDR2 YYREEE (reference sequence). The CDR3 totals 15 residues. Trimming removed 0 bases from V and 3 bases from J, with 11 bases in between. CDR3: CASSLVGAKTDTQYF. As DNA, the CDR3 is TGTGCCAGCAGCTTGGTCGGTGCAAAAACAGATACGCAGTATTTT.

The CDR3 loop reads CAPGWGVGGDTQYF. DNA of the CDR3: TGTGCCCCGGGGTGGGGGGTCGGTGGAGATACGCAGTATTTT. V usage is TRBV19 and J usage is TRBJ2-3; the D gene is possibly TRBD2 (6 bases). CDR3 length equals 14 residues. The V and J ends lost 11 bases and 5 bases respectively, with 20 bases between them. CDR1 is LNHDA and CDR2 is SQIVND in the germline V gene (reference sequence).

The CDR3 sequence: CASSYSITGAGETQYF. The CDR3 DNA reads TGTGCCAGCAGTTACTCGATAACGGGAGCAGGAGAGACCCAGTACTTC. This sequence joins TRBV6-5 and TRBJ2-5, with TRBD2 as a possible D gene (6 bases). This CDR3 is built from 16 residues. The germline CDR1 and CDR2 sequences are MNHEY and SVGAGI. Trimming removed 0 bases from V and 4 bases from J, with 15 bases in between.

This chain links TRBV7-8 with TRBJ2-7; D not certain. The CDR3 loop spans 13 amino acids. The germline V gene has CDR1 SGHVS and CDR2 FQNEAQ. The V end was cut by 1 base, the J end by 1 base, with 5 bases between. The DNA of the CDR3 is TGTGCCAGCAGCTTAGAACAGTCCTACGAGCAGTACTTC. This sequence encodes CASSLEQSYEQYF. Supplemented by reference TRBV7-8 and TRBJ2-7, the full variable domain reads GAGVSQSPRYKVAKRGQDVALRCDPISGHVSLFWYQQALGQGPEFLTYFQNEAQLDKSGLPSDRFFAERPEGSVSTLKIQRTQQEDSAVYLCASSLEQSYEQYFGPGTRLTVT.

V usage is TRBV2 and J usage is TRBJ2-3, with D tentatively TRBD2 (5 bases). The CDR3 is made up of 15 amino acids. The germline gives CDR1 SNHLY, CDR2 FYNNEI. The V gene lost 7 bases and the J gene lost 1 base, with 15 bases spanning the gap. The CDR3 here is CASIVALAGTDTQYF. The CDR3 nucleotides read TGTGCCAGCATAGTGGCGCTAGCTGGCACAGATACGCAGTATTTT.

The chain uses TRBV4-3 and TRBJ1-2; TRBD1 matches 8 bases. The ends lost 0 bases at V and 11 bases at J; junction bases unmatched: 8. CDR1 is LGHNA and CDR2 is YSLEER in the germline V gene. The CDR3 spans 14 residues. The CDR3 DNA sequence: TGCGCCAGCAGCCAAGAACCACAGGGGGTTAGATACACCTTC. It is translated as CASSQEPQGVRYTF.

The chain has TRBV30 and TRBJ1-1, with D possibly TRBD1 on 6 matching bases. This CDR3 has 15 amino acids. Deletions cut 3 bases from V and 1 base from J, with 15 bases between. CDR1 and CDR2 from the germline V gene are GTSNPN and SVGIG (reference sequence). The CDR3 DNA follows: TGTGCCTGGAGCCTCATGGGACACCCGAACACTGAAGCTTTCTTT. Translated: CAWSLMGHPNTEAFF.

The V and J genes are TRBV7-2 and TRBJ2-5; D gene uncertain. From germline, CDR1 is SGHTA and CDR2 FQGNSA. Trimming stripped 4 bases from V and 3 bases from J, with 12 bases between. The CDR3 loop spans 14 amino acids. In DNA form, the CDR3 reads TGTGCCAGCAGCTCAATGGTGGCAGAAGAGACCCAGTACTTC. This gives the protein CASSSMVAEETQYF.

The rearrangement uses TRBV4-2 and TRBJ2-1, with D uncertain. This CDR3 spans 15 amino acids. The germline gives CDR1 LGHNA, CDR2 YNFKEQ. V was cut by 0 bases and J by 2 bases, with 8 bases left in between. CDR3 nucleotides: TGTGCCAGCAGCCAAGATGAGGCGGCCTACAATGAGCAGTTCTTC. Residues: CASSQDEAAYNEQFF.

CDR3 amino acids: CAWSMTGRSGANVLTF. CDR3 nucleotide sequence: TGTGCCTGGAGTATGACAGGACGCTCTGGGGCCAACGTCCTGACTTTC. This chain joins TRBV30 and TRBJ2-6; D is possibly TRBD1 (6 bases). The CDR3 extends over 16 amino acids. Germline lookup yields CDR1 GTSNPN and CDR2 SVGIG (reference sequence). Trimming left V 2 bases short and J 0 bases short, with 11 bases between.

The J gene is TRBJ2-7, the V gene TRBV12-5, with 7 bases lining up with TRBD1. Germline CDR1 reads LGHNT; CDR2 reads FRNRAP. J was trimmed by 2 bases and V by 4 bases; bases with no gene match: 11. This CDR3 is built from 16 residues. In nucleotides, the CDR3 is TGTGCTAGTGGTTCTCCTCACCCCGGGACAGCCTACGAGCAGTACTTC. This encodes CASGSPHPGTAYEQYF.

The V and J genes are TRBV5-1 and TRBJ2-7; the D is unclear. The ends were cut back, 5 bases at V and 5 bases at J, with 14 bases in the middle. Per germline, CDR1 SGHRS and CDR2 YFSETQ. The CDR3 has 13 amino acids. The CDR3 sequence: CASSFGSRNEQYF. DNA for the CDR3: TGCGCCAGCAGTTTTGGGTCCAGGAACGAGCAGTACTTC.

This chain uses TRBV5-4 with TRBJ2-2; TRBD2 matches at 10 bases. V dropped 4 bases and J dropped 3; count of bases not matched to a gene: 3. Germline V gives CDR1 SGHNT, CDR2 YYREEE (reference sequence). This CDR3 has 15 amino acids. CDR3 in DNA: TGTGCCAGCAGCAATAGCGGGAGGTACACCGGGGAGCTGTTTTTT. It is translated as CASSNSGRYTGELFF.

This chain connects TRBV11-2 to TRBJ1-2; 8 nucleotides match TRBD1. This CDR3 is 16 amino acids long. Germline V CDR1 and CDR2: SGHAT, FQNNGV. With 0 bases clipped from V and 0 bases from J, the junction kept 3 bases outside the gene matches. DNA for the CDR3: TGTGCCAGCAGCTTAGATTGGGGACAGGCTAACTATGGCTACACCTTC. It codes for CASSLDWGQANYGYTF.

Notes on this clone: Germline is not matched at one junction end, which may reflect a read error. The J gene is TRBJ2-2, the V gene TRBV5-4; 8 nucleotides line up with TRBD1. The V gene's germline CDR1 is SGHNT and CDR2 YYREEE (reference sequence). CDR3 length equals 15 residues. The CDR3 loop is CASTFDRGYTGEPFF. CDR3 sequence (DNA): TGTGCCAGCACCTTCGACAGGGGATACACCGGGGAGCCGTTTTTT.

The rearrangement links TRBV6-5 to TRBJ1-2; 7 bases match TRBD1. The CDR3 runs 14 residues. The V segment lost 2 bases and the J segment 6 bases; nucleotides outside the gene matches: 6. Germline lookup yields CDR1 MNHEY and CDR2 SVGAGI. Here the CDR3 reads CASSYADRADGYTF. In DNA, the CDR3 is TGTGCCAGCAGTTACGCCGACAGGGCGGATGGCTACACCTTC.

The chain couples TRBV7-9 to TRBJ1-2; the D gene is possibly TRBD1 (5 bases). V was clipped by 4 bases and J by 3 bases, with 12 bases between them. The CDR3 contains 14 residues. CDR1 is SEHNR and CDR2 is FQNEAQ in the germline V gene (reference sequence). CDR3 sequence: CASSSGDGYYGYTF. CDR3 sequence (DNA): TGTGCCAGCAGCTCGGGGGACGGGTACTATGGCTACACCTTC.

This sequence joins TRBV5-1 and TRBJ1-6; 9 bases are a match to TRBD1. V was pared by 1 base and J by 8 bases, with 1 base of the junction left unmatched. The CDR3 length is 14 residues. Germline V CDR1 and CDR2: SGHRS, YFSETQ. The CDR3 region is CASSLRQGDSPLHF. The CDR3 DNA reads as TGCGCCAGCAGCTTGAGACAGGGGGATTCACCCCTCCACTTT. Based on the CDR3 plus reference TRBV5-1 and TRBJ1-6, the full variable domain is KAGVTQTPRYLIKTRGQQVTLSCSPISGHRSVSWYQQTPGQGLQFLFEYFSETQRNKGNFPGRFSGRQFSNSRSEMNVSTLELGDSALYLCASSLRQGDSPLHFGNGTRLTVT.

The rearrangement uses TRBV6-1 and TRBJ2-7; D uncertain. The CDR3 length is 13 residues. Trimming removed 1 base at V and 5 bases at J, with 9 bases between. Germline lookup yields CDR1 MNHNS and CDR2 SASEGT. CDR3: CASSEGRIHEQYF. CDR3 coding DNA: TGTGCCAGCAGTGAAGGCAGGATCCACGAGCAGTACTTC.

The V gene is TRBV30, the J gene TRBJ1-6; D unresolved. The germline V gene has CDR1 GTSNPN and CDR2 SVGIG (reference sequence). The CDR3 runs 14 residues. The V gene lost 2 bases and the J gene lost 10 bases, with 15 bases spanning the gap. The CDR3 sequence: CAWSLNTPGSPLHF. As DNA, the CDR3 is TGTGCCTGGAGTCTAAATACACCAGGATCACCCCTCCACTTT.

This chain links TRBV10-3 with TRBJ2-7, with 12 nucleotides matching TRBD1. Germline V gene sequence: CDR1 ENHRY, CDR2 SYGVKD. This CDR3 spans 14 amino acids. V lost 5 bases and J lost 7; bases outside the gene matches: 6. CDR3: CAISPGQGAWEQYF. As DNA, the CDR3 is TGTGCCATCAGTCCGGGACAGGGGGCTTGGGAGCAGTACTTC.